Presented here are 8 T cell receptor beta chains from one specimen sequenced in a study of T-cell memory formation after mild COVID-19. TCRdb called the 5' RACE reads again in MiXCR, with one record for every CDR3 protein. The sample lists under 300,000 distinct CDR3 sequences, around a tenth occurring once. Sequencing input: PBMCs or a T cell subset sorted from them (not recorded which). Receptors were obtained from a man aged 18-30 years who had mild COVID-19 (a few samples of this study predate the infection). Cell type and time point are not known.

The chain is built from TRBV24-1 and TRBJ2-1; 10 bases fit TRBD2. V shed 3 bases, J shed 2 bases, and the junction held 3 bases outside the gene matches. The CDR3 runs to 16 residues. Germline lookup yields CDR1 KGHDR and CDR2 SFDVKD. The CDR3 sequence is CATSDPSGGTYNEQFF. CDR3 in DNA: TGTGCCACCAGTGATCCTAGCGGGGGAACCTACAATGAGCAGTTCTTC.

This clonotype was found a few times. The CDR3 DNA is TGCAGCGTTGAAGACAGGGGGCTTGGGCAGACCCAGTACTTC. It encodes CSVEDRGLGQTQYF. The chain has TRBV29-1 and TRBJ2-5, with 8 bases lining up with TRBD1. The CDR3 spans 14 residues. V trimming: 0 bases; J trimming: 6 bases; junction bases outside the gene matches: 6. Germline values: CDR1 SQVTM, CDR2 ANQGSEA.

This clonotype showed up just a few times. V is TRBV7-2 and J is TRBJ1-5; a possible D gene is TRBD1 (6 bases). Trimming removed 5 bases at V and 6 bases at J, with 23 bases between. Germline lookup yields CDR1 SGHTA and CDR2 FQGNSA. This CDR3 comprises 17 residues. The CDR3 reads CASSKIDTRQGRQPQHF. The DNA for the CDR3 is TGTGCCAGCAGCAAGATCGACACCCGCCAGGGGCGTCAGCCCCAGCATTTT.

V usage is TRBV7-8 and J usage is TRBJ1-6; D gene uncertain. There are 17 residues in the CDR3. CDR1 and CDR2 from the germline V gene are SGHVS and FQNEAQ. Between the trimmed V and J ends, which lost 0 bases and 6 bases, there was a span of 15 bases. The DNA of the CDR3 is TGTGCCAGCAGCTTAGCGAGGGCGGTCGTTCGTAATTCACCCCTCCACTTT. This gives the protein CASSLARAVVRNSPLHF.

A few counts support this clonotype. The chain has TRBV12-3 or TRBV12-4 and TRBJ2-3; 8 bases fit TRBD2. The CDR3 extends over 15 amino acids. V gave up 3 bases and J gave up 2 bases; unmatched junction bases: 4. CDR3 sequence reads: CASSFRAGVTDTQYF. For the CDR3, the DNA is TGTGCCAGCAGTTTCCGAGCGGGGGTCACAGATACGCAGTATTTT.

This clonotype was seen at least ten times. This rearrangement joins TRBV6-5 to TRBJ1-5; TRBD1 matches 8 bases. Germline CDR1 reads MNHEY; CDR2 reads SVGAGI. This CDR3 comprises 14 residues. Trimming cost V 5 bases and J 1 base; bases outside gene matches: 1. CDR3 amino acids: CASSRTGSNQPQHF. The CDR3 nucleotides read TGTGCCAGCAGTCGGACAGGGAGCAATCAGCCCCAGCATTTT.

In its sample, this clonotype was seen a few times. The rearrangement uses TRBV29-1 and TRBJ2-2, with D possibly TRBD1 on 6 matching bases. Trimming left V 5 bases short and J 9 bases short, with 13 bases between. CDR1 SQVTM and CDR2 ANQGSEA come from the germline V gene. This CDR3 comprises 12 residues. The CDR3 sequence is CSVRTARWELFF. The CDR3 region has the DNA TGCAGCGTTAGGACAGCCCGGTGGGAGCTGTTTTTT.

This chain links TRBV12-3 or TRBV12-4 with TRBJ2-5; D may match TRBD1 or TRBD2 (5 bases each). CDR3 size: 13 residues. Trimming took 8 bases from V and 5 from J, leaving 15 bases between them. The CDR3 nucleotides are TGTGCCAGCGGGAGAATTGAGGGGGAGACCCAGTACTTC. It specifies CASGRIEGETQYF.